This T cell receptor (beta chain) originates from a study of blood T cell repertoires in COVID-19. About the research overall: The study drew acute and convalescent COVID-19 samples from the United States, Italy and Spain. T cells, B-cell-depleted T cells, or PBMCs provided the cDNA or gDNA that served as material.

Original methodology: Cell counts per sample came from amplifying reference gene primers. TCRdb's copy holds only in-frame clones and misses some; the assay was immunoSEQ multiplex PCR. That table furnishes V, J and clone size, whereas the DNA furnished D and trimming. Here the sample spans roughly 120,000 clones, almost 90% being singletons. Sample: peripheral blood. The receptor comes from a woman between 45 and 65 years old with active or convalescent COVID-19.

The CDR3 DNA sequence: TGCGCCAGCAGCGCGGGACAGCAGTACCAAGAGACCCAGTACTTC. It is translated as CASSAGQQYQETQYF. The chain has TRBV5-1 and TRBJ2-5; TRBD1 is a possible D gene (7 bases). Trimming removed 4 bases at V and 0 bases at J, with 13 bases between. In germline, CDR1 is SGHRS, CDR2 YFSETQ. The CDR3 has 15 residues.